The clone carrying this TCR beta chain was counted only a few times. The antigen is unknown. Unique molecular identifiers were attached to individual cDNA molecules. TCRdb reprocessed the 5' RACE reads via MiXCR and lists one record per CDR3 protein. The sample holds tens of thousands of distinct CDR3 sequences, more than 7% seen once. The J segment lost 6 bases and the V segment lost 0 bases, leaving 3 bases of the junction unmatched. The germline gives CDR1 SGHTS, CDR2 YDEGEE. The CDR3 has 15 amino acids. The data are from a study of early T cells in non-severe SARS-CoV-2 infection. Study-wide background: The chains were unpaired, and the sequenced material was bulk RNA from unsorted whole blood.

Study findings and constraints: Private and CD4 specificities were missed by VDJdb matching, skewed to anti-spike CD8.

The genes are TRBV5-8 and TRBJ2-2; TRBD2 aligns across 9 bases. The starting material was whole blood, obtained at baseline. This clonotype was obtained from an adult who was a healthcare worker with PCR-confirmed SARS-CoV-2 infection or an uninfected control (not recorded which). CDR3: CASSLVGLASGELFF. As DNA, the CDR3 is TGTGCCAGCAGCTTGGTAGGACTAGCGTCCGGGGAGCTGTTTTTT.